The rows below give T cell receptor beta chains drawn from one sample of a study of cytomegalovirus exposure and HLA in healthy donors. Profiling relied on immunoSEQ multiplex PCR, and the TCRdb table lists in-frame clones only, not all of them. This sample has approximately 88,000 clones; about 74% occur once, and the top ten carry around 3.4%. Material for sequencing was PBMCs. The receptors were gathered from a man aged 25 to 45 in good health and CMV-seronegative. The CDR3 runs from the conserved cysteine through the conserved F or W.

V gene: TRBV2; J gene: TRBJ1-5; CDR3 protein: CASSGQNQPQHF
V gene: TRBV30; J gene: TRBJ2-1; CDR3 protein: CAWIRREAPSIDEQFF
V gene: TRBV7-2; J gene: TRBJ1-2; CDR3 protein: CASSTSGTGNYGYTF
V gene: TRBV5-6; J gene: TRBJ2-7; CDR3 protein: CASSLGQGRYEQYF
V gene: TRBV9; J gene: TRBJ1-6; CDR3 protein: CASSYGTGAGSPLHF
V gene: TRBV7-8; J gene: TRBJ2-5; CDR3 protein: CASSLARARAGGVRGTQYF
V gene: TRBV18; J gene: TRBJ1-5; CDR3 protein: CASSPPGQGSDQPQHF
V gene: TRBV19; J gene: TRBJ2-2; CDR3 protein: CASIPGLANTGELFF
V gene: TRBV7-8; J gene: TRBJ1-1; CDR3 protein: CASSLGRQGQTEAFF
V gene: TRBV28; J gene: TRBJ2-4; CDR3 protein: CASSFLTSVWSNIQYF
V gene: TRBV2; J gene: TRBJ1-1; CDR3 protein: CASRNIGQFGAFF
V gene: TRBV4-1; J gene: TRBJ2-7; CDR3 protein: CASSQGLAGGYEQYF
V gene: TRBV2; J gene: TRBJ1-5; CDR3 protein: CASSEYENQPQHF
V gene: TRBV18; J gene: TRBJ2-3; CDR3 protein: CASSPPAGVLDTQYF
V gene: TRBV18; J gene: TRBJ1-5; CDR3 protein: CASSPQGGNQPQHF
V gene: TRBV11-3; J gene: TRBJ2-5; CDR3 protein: CASSLGTGASETQYF
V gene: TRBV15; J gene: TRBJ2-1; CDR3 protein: CATSGNGQIYNEQFF
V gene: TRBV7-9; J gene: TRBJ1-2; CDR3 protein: CSSSLEDTYGYTF
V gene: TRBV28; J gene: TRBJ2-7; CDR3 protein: CASSSPRQGGEQYF
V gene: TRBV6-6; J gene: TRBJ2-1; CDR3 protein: CASSLTSGRASNEQFF
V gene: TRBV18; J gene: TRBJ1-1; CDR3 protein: CASSRGQLEDEAFF
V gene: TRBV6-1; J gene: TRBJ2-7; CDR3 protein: CASSEFVGQPNDEQYF
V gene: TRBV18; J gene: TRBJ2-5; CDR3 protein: CASSPPGGAGETQYF
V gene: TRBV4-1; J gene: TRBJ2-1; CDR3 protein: CASSQWVAGGGDEQFF